Listed below are T cell receptor beta chains from one sample, sequenced in a study of neurological immune-mediated disorders. Each CDR3 protein gets one entry after TCRdb re-called the 5' RACE reads with MiXCR. The table records under 60,000 distinct CDR3 sequences, roughly 17% of them present only once. The source material was PBMCs. Source of these receptors: a man aged 60 to 69 in good health. CDR3s include the opening cysteine and the closing phenylalanine or tryptophan. The order of the fields is V gene, D gene, J gene, clone size, CDR3 DNA, CDR3 protein. The D gene is left open where the match is weak. Not every row has a clone size; where given, it reads once, few, many or a size class.

v_call: TRBV20-1; d_call: NA; j_call: TRBJ2-7; clone_size: many; cdr3_nt: TGCAGTGCTCAGAGAGGCTACGAGCAGTACTTC; cdr3_aa: CSAQRGYEQYF
v_call: TRBV5-1; d_call: NA; j_call: TRBJ1-2; clone_size: many; cdr3_nt: TGCGCCAGCAGCTCCTCCGGGACGGGCCTTCTCTATGGCTACACCTTC; cdr3_aa: CASSSSGTGLLYGYTF
v_call: TRBV7-2; d_call: NA; j_call: TRBJ2-3; clone_size: many; cdr3_nt: TGTGCCAGCAGCTTATTGACGGGAGCTCCAGATACGCAGTATTTT; cdr3_aa: CASSLLTGAPDTQYF
v_call: TRBV29-1; d_call: NA; j_call: TRBJ2-2; clone_size: many; cdr3_nt: TGCAGCGTTGGAAGGAACACCGGGGAGCTGTTTTTT; cdr3_aa: CSVGRNTGELFF
v_call: TRBV3-1; d_call: NA; j_call: TRBJ2-7; clone_size: many; cdr3_nt: TGTGCCAGCAGCCAAGGGACCGGTGCCTACGAGCAGTACTTC; cdr3_aa: CASSQGTGAYEQYF
v_call: TRBV5-5; d_call: NA; j_call: TRBJ2-1; clone_size: medium-sized; cdr3_nt: TGTGCCAGCAGCTTGGGGGCCCAATCGGGGCAGTTCTTC; cdr3_aa: CASSLGAQSGQFF
v_call: TRBV4-1; d_call: TRBD2; j_call: TRBJ2-1; clone_size: many; cdr3_nt: TGCGCCAGCAGCCAGGATCACTCTTCCGGGACTAGCGGCTACAATGAGCAGTTCTTC; cdr3_aa: CASSQDHSSGTSGYNEQFF
v_call: TRBV4-2; d_call: NA; j_call: TRBJ1-3; clone_size: many; cdr3_nt: TGTGCCAGCAGCCAAGATAAGATGAGGTCTGGAAACACCATATATTTT; cdr3_aa: CASSQDKMRSGNTIYF
v_call: TRBV24-1; d_call: NA; j_call: TRBJ2-2; clone_size: NA; cdr3_nt: TGTGCCACCAGTGATGCGGGGTACACCGGTGAGCTGTTTTTT; cdr3_aa: CATSDAGYTGELFF
v_call: TRBV27; d_call: NA; j_call: TRBJ1-4; clone_size: many; cdr3_nt: TGTGCCAGCAGTCCCGAGGGGGGCGGTGAAAAACTGTTTTTT; cdr3_aa: CASSPEGGGEKLFF
v_call: TRBV6-6; d_call: NA; j_call: TRBJ2-1; clone_size: many; cdr3_nt: TGTGCCAGCAGCCGACCTCGCAATGAGCAGTTCTTC; cdr3_aa: CASSRPRNEQFF
v_call: TRBV10-2; d_call: NA; j_call: TRBJ1-5; clone_size: few; cdr3_nt: TGCGCCAGCAGTGAGTCGGTAGGGGCAGGAGATCAGCCCCAGCATTTT; cdr3_aa: CASSESVGAGDQPQHF
v_call: TRBV28; d_call: TRBD2; j_call: TRBJ2-2; clone_size: NA; cdr3_nt: TGTGCCAGCAGTTATACGCTAGCGGGAGTAAGCCTGAACACCGGGGAGCTGTTTTTT; cdr3_aa: CASSYTLAGVSLNTGELFF
v_call: TRBV20-1; d_call: TRBD2; j_call: TRBJ2-1; clone_size: many; cdr3_nt: TGCAGTGCTAACCCCATAGATAGCGGGAGGGTCTACAATGAGCAGTTCTTC; cdr3_aa: CSANPIDSGRVYNEQFF
v_call: TRBV5-1; d_call: TRBD1; j_call: TRBJ2-1; clone_size: many; cdr3_nt: TGCGCCAGCAGCGGGGGACAGGAGTACAATGAGCAGTTCTTC; cdr3_aa: CASSGGQEYNEQFF
v_call: TRBV7-3; d_call: NA; j_call: TRBJ2-3; clone_size: many; cdr3_nt: TGTGCCAGCAGCAATGGGCCTCGGGGGACAGATACGCAGTATTTT; cdr3_aa: CASSNGPRGTDTQYF
v_call: TRBV5-6; d_call: NA; j_call: TRBJ2-7; clone_size: many; cdr3_nt: TGTGCCAGCAGCTTGGGGAAGCGCTCCTACGAGCAGTACTTC; cdr3_aa: CASSLGKRSYEQYF
v_call: TRBV29-1; d_call: NA; j_call: TRBJ2-2; clone_size: many; cdr3_nt: TGCAGCGTTCGGAGTAGCGGCACCGCGAACACCGGGGAGCTGTTTTTT; cdr3_aa: CSVRSSGTANTGELFF
v_call: TRBV7-3; d_call: NA; j_call: TRBJ1-3; clone_size: many; cdr3_nt: TGTGCCAGCAGCAATTCTGGAAACACCATATATTTT; cdr3_aa: CASSNSGNTIYF
v_call: TRBV25-1; d_call: NA; j_call: TRBJ2-3; clone_size: many; cdr3_nt: TGTGCCAGCAGTGAATATAGCTCAGATACGCAGTATTTT; cdr3_aa: CASSEYSSDTQYF
v_call: TRBV15; d_call: NA; j_call: TRBJ1-6; clone_size: many; cdr3_nt: TGTGCCACCAGCAGAGATTTACGACTGTCTGGGGGCGGCAGTTCACCCCTCCACTTT; cdr3_aa: CATSRDLRLSGGGSSPLHF
v_call: TRBV10-3; d_call: TRBD2; j_call: TRBJ2-1; clone_size: many; cdr3_nt: TGTGCCATCAGTGAGTCGACTAGCTTCGAGCAGTTCTTC; cdr3_aa: CAISESTSFEQFF
v_call: TRBV7-2; d_call: TRBD2; j_call: TRBJ2-3; clone_size: NA; cdr3_nt: TGTGCCAGCAGCTTACTATATAGTATTGCGGGAGGGCCCTCGGATACGCAGTATTTT; cdr3_aa: CASSLLYSIAGGPSDTQYF